Given below is one TCR beta chain in context. Its antigen is as yet unknown. The data were obtained in a study of shared clonotypes between healthy human individuals. Repertoires were generated with immunoSEQ multiplex PCR, while TCRdb's copy carries only in-frame clones and drops some. The sample carries 2 million to 2.5 million clones, 90% to 95% recorded once. Study-wide findings and caveats: The study generally estimated greater richness for naive than memory subsets.

This TCR was sampled from a young man in good health. Some clones in this sample may be carry-over from other donors' samples. Sequencing was carried out using naive CD4+ T cells from PBMCs. Subset given: CD45RA+ positively selected.

In nucleotides, the CDR3 is TGCGCGGCAAAGGGACTAGCGGGAGGGCGGGAGTTCTTC. Amino acids: CAAKGLAGGREFF. The rearrangement uses TRBV10-2 and TRBJ2-1; 16 nucleotides align to TRBD2. Per the germline V gene, CDR1 is WSHSY and CDR2 is SAAADI. The CDR3 length is 13 residues.